The rows below give T cell receptor beta chains drawn from one sample of a study of blood T cells in healthy people across ages. TCRdb itself ran the 5' RACE reads through MiXCR, one entry per CDR3 protein. The sample records about 1.7 million distinct CDR3 sequences, about 30% being singletons. The sequenced material came from blood. The origin of the receptors is a woman aged 30 to 39 in good health. CDR3s include the opening cysteine and the closing phenylalanine or tryptophan. The D gene is left open where the match is weak. Expanded clones get a size class; other rows say once, few or many, or leave the size out.

J gene: TRBJ2-7
V gene: TRBV6-6
clone size: few
D gene: NA
CDR3 protein: CASSYSGRDEQYF
CDR3 DNA: TGTGCCAGCAGTTACTCGGGAAGGGACGAGCAGTACTTC

J gene: TRBJ2-4
V gene: TRBV20-1
clone size: NA
D gene: TRBD2
CDR3 protein: CSSLSSLAGGPNEQYF
CDR3 DNA: TGCAGTTCCTTAAGCTCACTAGCGGGAGGGCCCAATGAGCAGTACTTC

J gene: TRBJ1-1
V gene: TRBV20-1
clone size: NA
D gene: NA
CDR3 protein: CSARERRGSPEAFF
CDR3 DNA: TGCAGTGCTAGAGAGCGGCGGGGGAGCCCTGAAGCTTTCTTT

J gene: TRBJ2-7
V gene: TRBV6-4
clone size: NA
D gene: NA
CDR3 protein: CASSDSRYDEQYF
CDR3 DNA: TGTGCCAGCAGTGACTCGAGGTACGATGAGCAGTACTTC

J gene: TRBJ2-5
V gene: TRBV7-9
clone size: NA
D gene: TRBD1
CDR3 protein: CASRTDRGLTFEETQYF
CDR3 DNA: TGTGCCAGCAGGACGGACAGGGGGCTTACTTTCGAAGAGACCCAGTACTTC

J gene: TRBJ2-7
V gene: TRBV5-1
clone size: NA
D gene: NA
CDR3 protein: CASSLVDGSYEQYF
CDR3 DNA: TGCGCCAGCAGCTTGGTTGACGGCTCCTACGAGCAGTACTTC

J gene: TRBJ1-6
V gene: TRBV20-1
clone size: NA
D gene: NA
CDR3 protein: CSARDLQANSPLHF
CDR3 DNA: TGCAGTGCTAGAGATCTACAGGCGAATTCACCCCTCCACTTT

J gene: TRBJ2-6
V gene: TRBV9
clone size: many
D gene: NA
CDR3 protein: CASSEHMTGPAGANVLTF
CDR3 DNA: TGTGCCAGCAGCGAGCATATGACAGGTCCGGCTGGGGCCAACGTCCTGACTTTC

J gene: TRBJ2-3
V gene: TRBV7-8
clone size: NA
D gene: NA
CDR3 protein: CASSWTVDRQFTDTQYF
CDR3 DNA: TGTGCCAGCAGCTGGACGGTGGACCGCCAATTCACAGATACGCAGTATTTT

J gene: TRBJ1-2
V gene: TRBV12-3/TRBV12-4
clone size: few
D gene: NA
CDR3 protein: CASTPGPFNYGYTF
CDR3 DNA: TGTGCCAGCACTCCGGGACCCTTCAACTATGGCTACACCTTC

J gene: TRBJ2-5
V gene: TRBV10-3
clone size: NA
D gene: NA
CDR3 protein: CSISHDDGGQETQYF
CDR3 DNA: TGTTCCATCAGCCACGACGACGGAGGACAAGAGACCCAGTACTTC

J gene: TRBJ2-3
V gene: TRBV7-3
clone size: NA
D gene: NA
CDR3 protein: CASSSRALGDTQYF
CDR3 DNA: TGTGCCAGCAGCTCCCGGGCCCTCGGAGATACGCAGTATTTT